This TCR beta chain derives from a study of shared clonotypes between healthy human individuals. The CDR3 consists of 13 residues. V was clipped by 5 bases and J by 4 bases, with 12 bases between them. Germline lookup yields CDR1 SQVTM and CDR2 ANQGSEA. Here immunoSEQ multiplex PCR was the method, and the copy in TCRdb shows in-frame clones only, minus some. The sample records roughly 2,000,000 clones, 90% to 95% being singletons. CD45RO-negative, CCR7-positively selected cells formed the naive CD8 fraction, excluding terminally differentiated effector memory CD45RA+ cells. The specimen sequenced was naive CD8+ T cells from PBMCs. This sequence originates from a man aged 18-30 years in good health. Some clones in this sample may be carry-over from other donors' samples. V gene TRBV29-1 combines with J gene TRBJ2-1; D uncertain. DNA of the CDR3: TGCAGCGTTCCGGCACCCCCATACAATGAGCAGTTCTTC. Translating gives CSVPAPPYNEQFF.